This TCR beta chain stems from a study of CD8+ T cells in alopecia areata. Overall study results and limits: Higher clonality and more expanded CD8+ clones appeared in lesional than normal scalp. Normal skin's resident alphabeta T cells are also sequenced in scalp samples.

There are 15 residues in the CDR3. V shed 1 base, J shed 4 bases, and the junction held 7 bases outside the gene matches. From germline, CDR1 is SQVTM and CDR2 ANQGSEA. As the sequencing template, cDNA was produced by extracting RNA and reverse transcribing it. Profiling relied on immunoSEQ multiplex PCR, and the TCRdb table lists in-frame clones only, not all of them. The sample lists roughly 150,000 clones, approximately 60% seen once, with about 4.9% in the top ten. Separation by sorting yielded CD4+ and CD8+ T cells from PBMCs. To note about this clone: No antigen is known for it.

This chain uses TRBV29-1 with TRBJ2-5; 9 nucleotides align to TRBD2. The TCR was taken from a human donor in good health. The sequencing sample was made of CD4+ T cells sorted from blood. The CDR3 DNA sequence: TGCAGCGTTGAAGTGATAGCGGGAGTGCGAGAGACCCAGTACTTC. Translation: CSVEVIAGVRETQYF.